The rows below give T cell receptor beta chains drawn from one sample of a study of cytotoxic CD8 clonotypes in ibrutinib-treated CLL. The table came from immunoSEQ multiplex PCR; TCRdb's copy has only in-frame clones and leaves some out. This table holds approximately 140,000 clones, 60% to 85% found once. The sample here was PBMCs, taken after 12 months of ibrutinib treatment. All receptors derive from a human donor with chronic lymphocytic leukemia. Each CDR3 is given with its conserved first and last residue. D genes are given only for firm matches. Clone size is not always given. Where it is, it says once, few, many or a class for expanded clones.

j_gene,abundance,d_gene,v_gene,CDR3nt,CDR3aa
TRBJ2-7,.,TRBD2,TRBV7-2,TGTGCCAGCAGCCACCGGGTAGCGGGAGTTGTTTACGAGCAGTACTTC,CASSHRVAGVVYEQYF
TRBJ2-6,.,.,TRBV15,TGTGCCACCAGCAGGGCTGGGGCCAACGTCCTGACTTTC,CATSRAGANVLTF
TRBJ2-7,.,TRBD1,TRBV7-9,TGTGCCAGCAGCAAGACAGGGGGCGTCGAGCAGTACTTC,CASSKTGGVEQYF
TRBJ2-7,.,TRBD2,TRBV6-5,TGTGCCAGCAGTTATCAGCGGGAGTACGAGCAGTACTTC,CASSYQREYEQYF
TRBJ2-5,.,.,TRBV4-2,TGTGCCAGCAGCCAAGATTTTCAGACCCAGTACTTC,CASSQDFQTQYF
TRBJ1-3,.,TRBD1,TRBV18,TGTGCCAGCTCCCGCGACAGGGCTACTGGAAACACCATATATTTT,CASSRDRATGNTIYF
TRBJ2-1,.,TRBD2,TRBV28,TGTGCCAGCAGTCCAAGGACTAGCGGGAGCTCCTACAATGAGCAGTTCTTC,CASSPRTSGSSYNEQFF
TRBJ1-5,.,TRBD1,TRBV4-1,TGCGCCAGCAGCCGGGGACAGGGGTCAAATCAGCCCCAGCATTTT,CASSRGQGSNQPQHF
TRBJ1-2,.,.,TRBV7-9,TGTGCCAGCAGCTTTGTAACCCGGGAAGAGGGAAGCTACACCTTC,CASSFVTREEGSYTF
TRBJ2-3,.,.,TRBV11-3,TGTGCCAGCAGCTCCAACGGCCCTGCGCAGTATTTT,CASSSNGPAQYF
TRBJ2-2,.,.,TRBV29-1,TGCAGCGTTGAAGCTCTCGGATACACCGGGGAGCTGTTTTTT,CSVEALGYTGELFF
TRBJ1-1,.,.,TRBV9,TGTGCCAGCAGCCCCCGCAGCGGGTCGACTGAAGCTTTCTTT,CASSPRSGSTEAFF
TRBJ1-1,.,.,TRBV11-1,TGTGCCAGCAGCCCCCAAGGCCACACTGAAGCTTTCTTT,CASSPQGHTEAFF
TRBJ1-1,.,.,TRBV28,TGTGCCAGCAGTTGGGTCACTGAAGCTTTCTTT,CASSWVTEAFF
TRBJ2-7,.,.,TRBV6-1,TGTGCCAGCGACCCCCTACAGAGCTCCTACGAGCAGTACTTC,CASDPLQSSYEQYF
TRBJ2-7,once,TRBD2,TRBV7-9,TGTGCCAGCAGCACTAGTGGGACTAGCGGGGCCTACGAGCAGTACTTC,CASSTSGTSGAYEQYF
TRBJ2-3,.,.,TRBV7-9,TGTGCCAGCAGCCCGGAGGACAGCACAGATACGCAGTATTTT,CASSPEDSTDTQYF
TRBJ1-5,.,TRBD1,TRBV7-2,TGTGCCAGCAGCTTGACAGGGGGATATCAGCCCCAGCATTTT,CASSLTGGYQPQHF
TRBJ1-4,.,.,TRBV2,TGTGCCAGCAAGACAGGTGGAACGTATAATGAAAAACTGTTTTTT,CASKTGGTYNEKLFF
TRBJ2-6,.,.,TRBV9,TGTGCCAGCAGACGAAGCTCTGGGGCCAACGTCCTGACTTTC,CASRRSSGANVLTF
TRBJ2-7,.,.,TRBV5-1,TGCGCCAGCAGCTTAGCCTCAGGGACGCTGTCCTACGAGCAGTACTTC,CASSLASGTLSYEQYF
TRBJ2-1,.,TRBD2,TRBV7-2,TGTGCCAGCAGCCGCCAGCGGGAGGCCTACAATGAGCAGTTCTTC,CASSRQREAYNEQFF
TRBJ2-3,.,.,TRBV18,TGTGCCAGCTCAAAATCGAACTGGGGGGCAACAGATACGCAGTATTTT,CASSKSNWGATDTQYF
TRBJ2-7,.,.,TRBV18,TGTGCCAGCTCACCCTCAGGGTACTACGAGCAGTACTTC,CASSPSGYYEQYF
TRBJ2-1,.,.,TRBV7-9,TGTGCCAGCAGCTCCCAGGGCGGGACCTACAATGAGCAGTTCTTC,CASSSQGGTYNEQFF
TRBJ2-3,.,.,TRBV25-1,TGTGCCAGCAGTGAACCAGGCCGAGTGGGTAGAGATACGCAGTATTTT,CASSEPGRVGRDTQYF
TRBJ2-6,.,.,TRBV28,TGTGCCAGCAGTTTACCCGGCGCTGGGGCCAACGTCCTGACTTTC,CASSLPGAGANVLTF
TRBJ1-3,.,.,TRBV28,TGTGCCAGCAGTCCATCGTCGAGGGTGGCCATATATTTT,CASSPSSRVAIYF
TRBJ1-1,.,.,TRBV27,TGTGCCAGCAGTTTATCCCTGGGGCGTCGGACTGAAGCTTTCTTT,CASSLSLGRRTEAFF
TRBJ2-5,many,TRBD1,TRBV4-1,TGCGCCAGCAGCCACTCTCCAGGACAGGAACAAGAGACCCAGTACTTC,CASSHSPGQEQETQYF
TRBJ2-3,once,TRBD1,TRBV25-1,TGTGCCAGCAGTGAATTTGACAGGGGCGGGGCAGATACGCAGTATTTT,CASSEFDRGGADTQYF
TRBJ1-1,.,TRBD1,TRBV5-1,TGCGCCAGCAGCTCCCAGCAGGGGGACACTGAAGCTTTCTTT,CASSSQQGDTEAFF
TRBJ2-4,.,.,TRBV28,TGTGCCAGCAGCCCAGGGATTATAGCCAAAAACATTCAGTACTTC,CASSPGIIAKNIQYF
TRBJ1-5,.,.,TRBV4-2,TGTGCCAGCAGCCAAGAGTGGTTACCTAATCAGCCCCAGCATTTT,CASSQEWLPNQPQHF
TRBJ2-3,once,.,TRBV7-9,TGTGCCAGCAGCTTCCGCAGCGCAGATACGCAGTATTTT,CASSFRSADTQYF
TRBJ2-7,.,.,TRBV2,TGTGCCAGCAGTCAGCAGACAGTCTACGAGCAGTACTTC,CASSQQTVYEQYF
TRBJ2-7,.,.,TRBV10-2,TGCGCCAGCACCCCGGGCAGGGTCTCCTACGAGCAGTACTTC,CASTPGRVSYEQYF
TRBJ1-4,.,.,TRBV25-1,TGTGCCAGCAGTGAAGGGGGTTTCAATGAAAAACTGTTTTTT,CASSEGGFNEKLFF
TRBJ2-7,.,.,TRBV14,TGTGCCAGCAGCCATGATAAATACAGGAGCTCCTACGAGCAGTACTTC,CASSHDKYRSSYEQYF
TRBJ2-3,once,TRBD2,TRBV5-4,TGTGCCAGCAGCTTGGCCGGGGCGGGGGGAGGACAAGATACGCAGTATTTT,CASSLAGAGGGQDTQYF
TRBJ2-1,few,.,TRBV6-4,TGTGCCAGCAGTGATAAAGCTGAAGATGAGCAGTTCTTC,CASSDKAEDEQFF
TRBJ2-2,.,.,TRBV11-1,TGTGCCAGCGCCAGGACTAGGGGGACCGGGGAGCTGTTTTTT,CASARTRGTGELFF
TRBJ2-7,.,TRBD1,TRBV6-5,TGTGCCAGCAGCCGACAGGGGGGCTCCTACGAGCAGTACTTC,CASSRQGGSYEQYF
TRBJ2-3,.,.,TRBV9,TGTGCCAGCAGCGAACGGGCTCGAATCACAGATACGCAGTATTTT,CASSERARITDTQYF
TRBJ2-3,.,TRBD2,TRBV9,TGTGCCAGCAGCGTAGAAGCGGGGACAGATACGCAGTATTTT,CASSVEAGTDTQYF
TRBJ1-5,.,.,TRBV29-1,TGCAGCGTTGAACCCGGGAGGAATCAGCCCCAGCATTTT,CSVEPGRNQPQHF
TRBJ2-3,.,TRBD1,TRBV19,TGTGCCAGTAGTACACAGGGGCGCACAGATACGCAGTATTTT,CASSTQGRTDTQYF
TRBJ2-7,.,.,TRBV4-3,TGCGCCAGCAGCCAAGTAGTAGGGGTCTCCTACGAGCAGTACTTC,CASSQVVGVSYEQYF
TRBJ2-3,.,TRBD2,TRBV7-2,TGTGCCAGCAGCTCAAATGGACCGACTAGCGGGGCTACGCAGTATTTT,CASSSNGPTSGATQYF
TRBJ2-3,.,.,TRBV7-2,TGTGCCAGCAGCTTTAGCGGAGTGCCTCTAGATACGCAGTATTTT,CASSFSGVPLDTQYF
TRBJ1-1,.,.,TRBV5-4,TGTGCCAGCAGCCGCTCCGGGTCCGAAAGGCACACTGAAGCTTTCTTT,CASSRSGSERHTEAFF
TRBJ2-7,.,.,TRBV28,TGTGCCAGCAGTTTAGTGGGAGTGTCCAACGAGCAGTACTTC,CASSLVGVSNEQYF
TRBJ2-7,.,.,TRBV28,TGTGCCAGCAGTTTGAACAGGATATTCCCCTACGAGCAGTACTTC,CASSLNRIFPYEQYF
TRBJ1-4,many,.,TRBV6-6,TGTGCCGCCGCAGGGTGGAGCGGGACTAATGAAAAACTGTTTTTT,CAAAGWSGTNEKLFF
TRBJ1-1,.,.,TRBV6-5,TGTGCCAGCAGTTACGTCTTGAACACTGAAGCTTTCTTT,CASSYVLNTEAFF
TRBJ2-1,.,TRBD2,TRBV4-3,TGCGCCAGCAGCCGGAGCGGGAGGGCGGGATACAATGAGCAGTTCTTC,CASSRSGRAGYNEQFF
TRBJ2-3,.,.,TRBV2,TGTGCCAGCACCCCGGGGGCCTTAGGGGATACGCAGTATTTT,CASTPGALGDTQYF
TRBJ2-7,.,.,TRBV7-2,TGTGCCAGCACTCGACTGGACAAGAGCTCCTACGAGCAGTACTTC,CASTRLDKSSYEQYF